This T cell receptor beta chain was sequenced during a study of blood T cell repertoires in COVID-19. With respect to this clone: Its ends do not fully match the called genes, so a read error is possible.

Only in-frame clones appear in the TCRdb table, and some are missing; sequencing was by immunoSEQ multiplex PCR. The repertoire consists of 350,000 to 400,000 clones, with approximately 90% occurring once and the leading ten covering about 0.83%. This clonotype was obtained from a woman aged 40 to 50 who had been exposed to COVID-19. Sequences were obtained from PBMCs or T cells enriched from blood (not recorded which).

CDR3 loop: CASNQQGLGSEAFF. In DNA, the CDR3 is TGTGCCAGCAACCAACAGGGACTAGGGTCTGAAGCTTTCTTT. This rearrangement joins TRBV3-1 (or the pseudogene TRBV3-2) to TRBJ1-1; weak D call: TRBD1 (6 bases). Germline CDR1 and CDR2: LGHDT and YNNKEL (reference sequence). This CDR3 comprises 14 residues.